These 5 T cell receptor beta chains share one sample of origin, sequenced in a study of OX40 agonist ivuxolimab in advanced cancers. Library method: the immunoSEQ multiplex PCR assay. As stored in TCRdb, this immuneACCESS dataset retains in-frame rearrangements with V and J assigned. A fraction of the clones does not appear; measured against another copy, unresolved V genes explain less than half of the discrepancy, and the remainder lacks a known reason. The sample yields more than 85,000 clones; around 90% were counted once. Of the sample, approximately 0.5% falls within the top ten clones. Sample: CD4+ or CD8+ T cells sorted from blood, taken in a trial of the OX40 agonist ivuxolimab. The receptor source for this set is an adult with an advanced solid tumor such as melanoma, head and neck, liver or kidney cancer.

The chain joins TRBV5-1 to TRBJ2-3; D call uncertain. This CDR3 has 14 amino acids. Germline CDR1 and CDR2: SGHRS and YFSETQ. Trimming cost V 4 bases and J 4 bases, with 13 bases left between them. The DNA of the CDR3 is TGCGCCAGCAGCCTGGTCGGTGGGGCAGATACGCAGTATTTT. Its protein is CASSLVGGADTQYF.

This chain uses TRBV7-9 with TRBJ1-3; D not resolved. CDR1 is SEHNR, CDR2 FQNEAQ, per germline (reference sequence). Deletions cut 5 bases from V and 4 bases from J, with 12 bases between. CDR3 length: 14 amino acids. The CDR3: CASSRPQVGNTIYF. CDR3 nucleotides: TGTGCCAGCAGCCGACCTCAGGTGGGAAACACCATATATTTT.

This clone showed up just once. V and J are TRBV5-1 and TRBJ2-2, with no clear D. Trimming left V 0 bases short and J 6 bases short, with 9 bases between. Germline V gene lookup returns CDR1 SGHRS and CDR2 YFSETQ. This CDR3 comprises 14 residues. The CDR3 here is CASSLGLGPGELFF. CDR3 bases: TGCGCCAGCAGCTTGGGTCTGGGCCCCGGGGAGCTGTTTTTT.

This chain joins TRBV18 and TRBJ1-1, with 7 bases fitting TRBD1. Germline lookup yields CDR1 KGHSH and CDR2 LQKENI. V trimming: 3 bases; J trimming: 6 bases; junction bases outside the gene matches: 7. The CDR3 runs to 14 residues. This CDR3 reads CASSPSGGNAEAFF. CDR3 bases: TGTGCCAGCTCACCGTCAGGGGGTAACGCTGAAGCTTTCTTT.

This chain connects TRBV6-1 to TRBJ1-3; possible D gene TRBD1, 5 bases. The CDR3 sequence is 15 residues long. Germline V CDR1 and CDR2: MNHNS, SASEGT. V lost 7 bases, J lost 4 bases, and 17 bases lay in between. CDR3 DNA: TGTGCCAGCATTCCGACCGGGGCTGGGGGAAACACCATATATTTT. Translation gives CASIPTGAGGNTIYF.